Shown below are 23 T cell receptor beta chains from a single sample sequenced in a study of blood T cell repertoires in COVID-19 (dated by TCRdb to 2020 to 2022). The library was obtained by the immunoSEQ multiplex PCR assay. In TCRdb, the immuneACCESS table is reduced to in-frame sequences with V and J assigned. These tables do not hold every clone; where another copy was compared, an unresolved V gene accounts for under half, and the others remain unexplained. The sample includes 150,000 to 200,000 clones, with about four fifths observed a single time. Approximately 10% of the sample lies in the top ten. The sample comprised PBMCs or T cells enriched from blood (not recorded which). These TCRs come from a man aged 50-59 years who had recovered from COVID-19.

The chain employs TRBV5-1 and TRBJ2-4, with TRBD1 matching 11 bases. The CDR3 runs to 14 residues. Germline CDR1 and CDR2: SGHRS and YFSETQ. After removal of 4 bases from V and 11 bases from J, the junction contained 8 bases not matched to a gene. The CDR3, as DNA: TGCGCCAGCAGCCCAGGACAGGGGGCTACAGTTCAGTACTTC. It is translated as CASSPGQGATVQYF.

The rearrangement links TRBV7-9 to TRBJ2-5, with 7 bases lining up with TRBD2. Germline assignment: CDR1 SEHNR and CDR2 FQNEAQ (reference sequence). There are 15 residues in the CDR3. The J segment lost 2 bases and the V segment lost 3 bases, leaving 6 bases of the junction unmatched. The chain's CDR3 is CASSFVPGGQETQYF. The CDR3 region has the DNA TGTGCCAGCAGCTTCGTCCCCGGGGGGCAAGAGACCCAGTACTTC.

This chain connects TRBV5-1 to TRBJ2-1; 12 positions match TRBD2. Germline V gene sequence: CDR1 SGHRS, CDR2 YFSETQ. J was trimmed by 0 bases and V by 5 bases; bases with no gene match: 6. The CDR3 consists of 17 residues. CDR3: CASRTSGRRPSYNEQFF. In nucleotides, the CDR3 is TGCGCCAGCAGAACTAGCGGGAGGAGGCCCTCCTACAATGAGCAGTTCTTC.

This chain uses TRBV4-1 with TRBJ2-1; possible D gene TRBD1, 6 bases. The CDR3 has 15 amino acids. CDR1 MGHRA and CDR2 YSYEKL come from the germline V gene. The V gene lost 4 bases and the J gene lost 4 bases, with 14 bases spanning the gap. The CDR3 nucleotides are TGCGCCAGCAGCCTTGGACTGGGGGCTTACAATGAGCAGTTCTTC. Translating gives CASSLGLGAYNEQFF.

In this sample, this clone turned up a few times. V usage is TRBV20-1 and J usage is TRBJ1-1; D call uncertain. This CDR3 is built from 10 residues. Trimming shortened V by 3 bases and J by 11 bases, and 10 bases separated the two germline ends. Germline CDR1 and CDR2: DFQATT and SNEGSKA (reference sequence). The CDR3, as DNA: TGCAGTGCTAGCGATGGGGAGGCTTTCTTT. It specifies CSASDGEAFF.

This rearrangement joins TRBV28 to TRBJ2-4; a possible D gene is TRBD1 (5 bases). The CDR3 is 15 amino acids. Per the germline V gene, CDR1 is MDHEN and CDR2 is SYDVKM. V was clipped by 6 bases and J by 0 bases, with 12 bases between them. The CDR3 here is CASSWTSLAKNIQYF. CDR3 DNA: TGTGCCAGCAGCTGGACATCCCTAGCCAAAAACATTCAGTACTTC. The entire variable domain, with the rest obtained from reference TRBV28 and TRBJ2-4, is as follows: DVKVTQSSRYLVKRTGEKVFLECVQDMDHENMFWYRQDPGLGLRLIYFSYDVKMKEKGDIPEGYSVSREKKERFSLILESASTNQTSMYLCASSWTSLAKNIQYFGAGTRLSVL.

This chain uses TRBV6-5 with TRBJ2-7; D is perhaps TRBD1 (7 bases). The CDR3 spans 15 residues. Germline CDR1 is MNHEY and CDR2 is SVGAGI. The V end was cut by 4 bases, the J end by 2 bases, with 15 bases between. CDR3 nucleotide sequence: TGTGCCAGCAGTTCCGGGGCAGGGGGGACCTACGAGCAGTACTTC. Residues: CASSSGAGGTYEQYF.

The chain recombines TRBV5-1 with TRBJ2-3, with 7 bases matching TRBD1. Germline CDR1 reads SGHRS; CDR2 reads YFSETQ. The CDR3 loop spans 14 amino acids. Germline trimming cut 4 bases from V and 5 bases from J; bases unmatched to any gene: 7. CDR3 in DNA: TGCGCCAGCAGCACAAGACAGGGCAGAGATACGCAGTATTTT. Protein sequence: CASSTRQGRDTQYF.

This sequence joins TRBV7-3 and TRBJ2-3; TRBD2 aligns across 7 bases. CDR3 length: 15 residues. V lost 2 bases, J lost 0 bases, and 2 bases stayed unmatched. CDR1 is SGHTA, CDR2 FQGTGA, per germline. CDR3 amino acids: CASSLDGGSTDTQYF. The CDR3 region has the DNA TGTGCCAGCAGCTTAGACGGGGGGAGCACAGATACGCAGTATTTT.

The chain employs TRBV19 and TRBJ1-2; tentative D call: TRBD1 (6 bases). This CDR3 is 14 amino acids long. Trimming removed 3 bases at V and 3 bases at J, with 11 bases between. Germline-derived CDR1 and CDR2 are LNHDA and SQIVND (reference sequence). CDR3 coding DNA: TGTGCCAGTAGTATGGAGGGGGGGCACTATGGCTACACCTTC. Translating gives CASSMEGGHYGYTF.

The rearrangement joins TRBV2 to TRBJ2-5; D remains unclear. The CDR3 contains 13 residues. V was pared by 4 bases and J by 7 bases, with 13 bases between. Germline V CDR1 and CDR2: SNHLY, FYNNEI. CDR3 amino acids: CASSGAQKGTQYF. The CDR3 region has the DNA TGTGCCAGCAGTGGGGCCCAAAAAGGGACCCAGTACTTC.

The rearrangement uses TRBV7-3 and TRBJ1-2, with unresolved D. The germline V gene encodes CDR1 SGHTA and CDR2 FQGTGA. This CDR3 is built from 12 residues. Trimming left V 0 bases short and J 7 bases short, with 6 bases between. The CDR3, as DNA: TGTGCCAGCAGCTTAACGAGGGTTGGCTACACCTTC. Protein sequence: CASSLTRVGYTF. Full variable domain (missing parts from reference TRBV7-3 and TRBJ1-2): GAGVSQTPSNKVTEKGKYVELRCDPISGHTALYWYRQSLGQGPEFLIYFQGTGAADDSGLPNDRFFAVRPEGSVSTLKIQRTERGDSAVYLCASSLTRVGYTFGSGTRLTVV.

The genes are TRBV12-5 and TRBJ2-1; TRBD2 matches 13 bases. The CDR3 spans 15 residues. J gave up 8 bases and V 5 bases, and 6 bases lay outside the gene matches. CDR1 is LGHNT and CDR2 is FRNRAP in the germline V gene. For the CDR3, the DNA is TGTGCTAGTGGTCGTGGGACTAGCGGGATGCATGAGCAGTTCTTC. Protein: CASGRGTSGMHEQFF.

V and J are TRBV29-1 and TRBJ1-1; 9 bases agree with TRBD1. Germline V lookup: CDR1 SQVTM, CDR2 ANQGSEA. This CDR3 region has 15 residues. The trim removed 1 base at V and 7 bases at J, leaving 10 bases unmatched. The CDR3 DNA sequence: TGCAGCGTTGAAGGCCCGAACAGGGGGCTTGGTGAAGCTTTCTTT. Its protein is CSVEGPNRGLGEAFF.

The chain joins TRBV4-1 to TRBJ2-7; maybe TRBD1 (6 bases). The CDR3 is made up of 17 amino acids. Germline V gives CDR1 MGHRA, CDR2 YSYEKL. V was shortened by 2 bases and J by 2 bases, with 19 bases between the two germline ends. The CDR3: CASSQSIAYRETYEQYF. The CDR3 nucleotides are TGCGCCAGCAGCCAAAGCATTGCGTACAGGGAAACCTACGAGCAGTACTTC.

The chain joins TRBV7-3 to TRBJ1-1, with 7 bases lining up with TRBD1. Trimming took 3 bases from V and 8 from J; bases not matched to a gene: 6. CDR3 size: 13 residues. Germline CDR1 reads SGHTA; CDR2 reads FQGTGA. CDR3 coding DNA: TGTGCCAGCAGCTTTTATGAGGGACAGGAAGCTTTCTTT. Translated: CASSFYEGQEAFF.

In DNA, the CDR3 is TGTGCCAGTAGCCTTAACCCCCTTATGAGATCGGGCTATGGCTACACCTTC. Translation: CASSLNPLMRSGYGYTF. V usage is TRBV19 and J usage is TRBJ1-2; no reliable D call. CDR1 is LNHDA and CDR2 is SQIVND in the germline V gene (reference sequence). The CDR3 is made up of 17 amino acids. Trimming pared 6 bases from V and 4 bases from J, leaving 24 bases between.

This clone was seen a few times. The chain uses TRBV5-4 and TRBJ1-2; TRBD1 matches at 11 bases. There are 14 residues in the CDR3. Germline V CDR1 and CDR2: SGHNT, YYREEE (reference sequence). Losses at the gene ends were 6 bases for V and 4 bases for J; bases not matched to a gene: 5. DNA for the CDR3: TGTGCCAGCACCGGGACAGGGGGGGCCTATGGCTACACCTTC. Translation: CASTGTGGAYGYTF.

In regard to this clone: Relative to the germline gene, one junction end is altered; a read error may explain this. The gene calls are TRBV5-4 and TRBJ2-7; D may be TRBD2 (6 bases). Germline V gives CDR1 SGHNT, CDR2 YYREEE (reference sequence). The CDR3 contains 14 residues. DNA of the CDR3: TGTGCCAGCCGCTTGGGAGTCGGGGAGGACGAGCAGTACTTC. This translates into CASRLGVGEDEQYF. The variable domain in full, with the rest retrieved from reference TRBV5-4 and TRBJ2-7, is ETGVTQSPTHLIKTRGQQVTLRCSSQSGHNTVSWYQQALGQGPQFIFQYYREEENGRGNFPPRFSGLQFPNYSSELNVNALELDDSALYLCASRLGVGEDEQYFGPGTRLTVT.

This rearrangement joins TRBV28 to TRBJ1-1; no firm D call. V was clipped by 8 bases and J by 1 base, with 14 bases between them. There are 14 residues in the CDR3. Germline-derived CDR1 and CDR2 are MDHEN and SYDVKM. CDR3 coding DNA: TGTGCCAGCGTAAGATTGGAGAGGAACACTGAAGCTTTCTTT. Protein product: CASVRLERNTEAFF.

The chain carries TRBV5-1 and TRBJ2-2; 10 positions match TRBD1. The CDR3 covers 15 residues. Germline lookup yields CDR1 SGHRS and CDR2 YFSETQ. V shed 0 bases, J shed 7 bases, and the junction held 3 bases outside the gene matches. The CDR3 coding sequence is TGCGCCAGCAGCTTGGGACAGGGGGCAATCGGGGAGCTGTTTTTT. Translation: CASSLGQGAIGELFF.

V usage is TRBV7-2 and J usage is TRBJ2-3; 10 bases map to TRBD2. Germline V CDR1 and CDR2: SGHTA, FQGNSA. V trimming: 5 bases; J trimming: 4 bases; junction bases outside the gene matches: 9. This CDR3 has 16 amino acids. CDR3 residues: CASSQSGGAGSDTQYF. CDR3 nucleotide sequence: TGTGCCAGCAGCCAGAGCGGGGGGGCTGGGTCAGATACGCAGTATTTT.

V usage is TRBV27 and J usage is TRBJ1-5; TRBD1 agrees at 7 bases. There are 13 residues in the CDR3. V shed 5 bases and J 7 bases; nucleotides not matched to a gene: 5. Germline loops: CDR1 MNHEY, CDR2 SMNVEV (reference sequence). CDR3 DNA sequence: TGTGCCAGCAGTGCCTACAGGGGACAGCCCCAGCATTTT. As protein: CASSAYRGQPQHF.